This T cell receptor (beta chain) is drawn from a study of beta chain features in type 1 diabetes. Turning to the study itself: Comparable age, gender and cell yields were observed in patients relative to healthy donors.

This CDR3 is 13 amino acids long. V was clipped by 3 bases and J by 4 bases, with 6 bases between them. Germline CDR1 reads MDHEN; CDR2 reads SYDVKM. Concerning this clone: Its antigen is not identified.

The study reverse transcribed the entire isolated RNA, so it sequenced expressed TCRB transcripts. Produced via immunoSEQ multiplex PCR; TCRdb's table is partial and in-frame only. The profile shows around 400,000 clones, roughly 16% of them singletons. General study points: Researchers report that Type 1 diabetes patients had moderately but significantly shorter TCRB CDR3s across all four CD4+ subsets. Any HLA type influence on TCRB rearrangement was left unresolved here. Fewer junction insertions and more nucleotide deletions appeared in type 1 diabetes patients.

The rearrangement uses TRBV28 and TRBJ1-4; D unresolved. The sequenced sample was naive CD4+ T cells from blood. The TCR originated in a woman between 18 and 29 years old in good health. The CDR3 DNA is TGTGCCAGCAGTTTGCAGATTAATGAAAAACTGTTTTTT. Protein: CASSLQINEKLFF.